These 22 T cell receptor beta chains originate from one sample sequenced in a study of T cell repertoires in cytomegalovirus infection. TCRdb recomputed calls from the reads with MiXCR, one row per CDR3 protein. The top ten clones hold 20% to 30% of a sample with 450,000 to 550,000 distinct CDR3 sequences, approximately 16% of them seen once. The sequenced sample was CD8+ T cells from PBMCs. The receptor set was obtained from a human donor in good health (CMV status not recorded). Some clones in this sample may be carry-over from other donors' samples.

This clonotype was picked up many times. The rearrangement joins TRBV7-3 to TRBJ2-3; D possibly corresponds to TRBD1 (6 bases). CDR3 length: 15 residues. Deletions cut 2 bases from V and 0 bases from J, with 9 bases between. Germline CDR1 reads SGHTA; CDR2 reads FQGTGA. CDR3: CASSLVRGSTDTQYF. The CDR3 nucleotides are TGTGCCAGCAGCTTAGTGAGGGGGAGCACAGATACGCAGTATTTT.

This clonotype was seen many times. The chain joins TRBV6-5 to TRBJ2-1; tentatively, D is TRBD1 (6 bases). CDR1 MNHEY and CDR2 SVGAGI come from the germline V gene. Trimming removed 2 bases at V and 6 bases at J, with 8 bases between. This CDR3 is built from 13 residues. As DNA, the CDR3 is TGTGCCAGCAGTTACACGGACAGCAATGAGCAGTTCTTC. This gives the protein CASSYTDSNEQFF.

This chain's CDR3 is CASSVDPGGQPQHF. CDR3 sequence (DNA): TGCGCCAGCAGCGTGGACCCGGGAGGTCAGCCCCAGCATTTT. The chain has TRBV5-1 and TRBJ1-5, with no clear D. The length of the CDR3 is 14 residues. The germline V gene has CDR1 SGHRS and CDR2 YFSETQ. The V gene lost 4 bases and the J gene lost 6 bases, with 14 bases spanning the gap.

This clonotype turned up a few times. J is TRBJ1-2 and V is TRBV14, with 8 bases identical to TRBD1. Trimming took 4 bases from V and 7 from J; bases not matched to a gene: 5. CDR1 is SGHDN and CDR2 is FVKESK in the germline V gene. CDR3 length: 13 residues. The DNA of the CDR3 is TGTGCCAGCAGCCTGGGACAGGTGACTGGCTACACCTTC. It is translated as CASSLGQVTGYTF.

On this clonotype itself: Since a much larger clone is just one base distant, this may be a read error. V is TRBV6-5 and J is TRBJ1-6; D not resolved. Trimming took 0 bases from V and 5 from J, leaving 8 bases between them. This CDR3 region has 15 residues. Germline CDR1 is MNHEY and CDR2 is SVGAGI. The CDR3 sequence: CASSYSEIDNSPLHF. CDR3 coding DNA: TGTGCCAGCAGTTACTCGGAGATTGATAATTCACCCCTCCACTTT.

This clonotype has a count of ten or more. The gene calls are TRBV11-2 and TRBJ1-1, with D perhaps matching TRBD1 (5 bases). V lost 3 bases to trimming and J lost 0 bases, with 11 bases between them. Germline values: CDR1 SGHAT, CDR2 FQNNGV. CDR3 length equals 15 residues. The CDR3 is CASSFKTVLNTEAFF. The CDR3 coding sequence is TGTGCCAGCAGCTTCAAGACAGTATTGAACACTGAAGCTTTCTTT.

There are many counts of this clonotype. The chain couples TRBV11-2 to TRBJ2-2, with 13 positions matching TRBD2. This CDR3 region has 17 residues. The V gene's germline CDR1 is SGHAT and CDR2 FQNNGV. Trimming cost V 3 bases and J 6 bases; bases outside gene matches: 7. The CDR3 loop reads CASSLILAGGSSGELFF. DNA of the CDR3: TGTGCCAGCAGCTTGATACTAGCGGGAGGGAGCTCCGGGGAGCTGTTTTTT.

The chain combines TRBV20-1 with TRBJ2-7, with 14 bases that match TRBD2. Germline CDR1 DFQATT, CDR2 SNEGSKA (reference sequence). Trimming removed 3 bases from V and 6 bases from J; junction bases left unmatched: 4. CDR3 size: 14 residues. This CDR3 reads CSARRTSGRFEQYF. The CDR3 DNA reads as TGCAGTGCTAGGAGGACTAGCGGGAGGTTCGAGCAGTACTTC.

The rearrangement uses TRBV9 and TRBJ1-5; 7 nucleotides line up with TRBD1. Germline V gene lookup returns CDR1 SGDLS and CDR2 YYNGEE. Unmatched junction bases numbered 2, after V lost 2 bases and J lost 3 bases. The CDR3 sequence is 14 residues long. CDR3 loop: CASSVGTVNQPQHF. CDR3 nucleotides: TGTGCCAGCAGCGTTGGGACAGTCAATCAGCCCCAGCATTTT.

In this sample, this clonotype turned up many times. CDR3 sequence reads: CASSLTVQSSYNEQFF. DNA of the CDR3: TGTGCCAGCAGTCTCACTGTCCAGAGCTCCTACAATGAGCAGTTCTTC. The chain combines TRBV27 with TRBJ2-1; D gene unclear. Trimming took off 5 bases at V and 0 bases at J, with 14 bases between the two ends. The CDR3 consists of 16 residues. Germline loops: CDR1 MNHEY, CDR2 SMNVEV (reference sequence).

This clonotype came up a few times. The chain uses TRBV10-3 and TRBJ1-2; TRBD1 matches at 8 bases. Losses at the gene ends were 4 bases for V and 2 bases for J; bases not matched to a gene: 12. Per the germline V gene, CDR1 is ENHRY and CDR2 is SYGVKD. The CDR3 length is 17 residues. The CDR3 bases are TGTGCCATCAGTGTTTGGGACAGGAGACTGGAGAACTATGGCTACACCTTC. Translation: CAISVWDRRLENYGYTF.

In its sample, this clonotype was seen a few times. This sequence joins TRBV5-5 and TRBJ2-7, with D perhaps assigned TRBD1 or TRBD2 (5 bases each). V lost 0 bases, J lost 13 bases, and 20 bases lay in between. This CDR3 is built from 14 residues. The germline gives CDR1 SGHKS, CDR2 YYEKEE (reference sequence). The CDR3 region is CASSLDRAAGKDYF. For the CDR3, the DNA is TGTGCCAGCAGCTTGGATCGAGCGGCAGGGAAGGATTACTTC.

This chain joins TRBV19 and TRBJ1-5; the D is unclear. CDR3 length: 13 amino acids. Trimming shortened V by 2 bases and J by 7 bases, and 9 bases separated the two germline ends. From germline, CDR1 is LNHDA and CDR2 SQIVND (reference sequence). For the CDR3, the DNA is TGTGCCAGTAGTATATGGGATAACCAGCCCCAGCATTTT. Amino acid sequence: CASSIWDNQPQHF.

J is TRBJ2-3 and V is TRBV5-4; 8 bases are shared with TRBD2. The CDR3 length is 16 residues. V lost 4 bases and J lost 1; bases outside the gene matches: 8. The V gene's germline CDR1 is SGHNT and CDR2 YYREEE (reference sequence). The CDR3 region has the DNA TGTGCCAGCAGCCTTAAGCGGGAGTCTCGCACAGATACGCAGTATTTT. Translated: CASSLKRESRTDTQYF.

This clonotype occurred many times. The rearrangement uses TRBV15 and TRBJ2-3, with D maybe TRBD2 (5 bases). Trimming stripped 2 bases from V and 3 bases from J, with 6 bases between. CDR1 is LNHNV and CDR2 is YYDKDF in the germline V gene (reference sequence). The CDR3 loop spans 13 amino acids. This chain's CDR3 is CATSRPGTDTQYF. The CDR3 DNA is TGTGCCACCAGCAGACCGGGGACAGATACGCAGTATTTT.

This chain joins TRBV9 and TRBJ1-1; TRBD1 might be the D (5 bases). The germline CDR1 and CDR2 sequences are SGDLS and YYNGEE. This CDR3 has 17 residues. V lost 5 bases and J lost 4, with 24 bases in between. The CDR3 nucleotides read TGTGCCAGCAGTACCTACCGGGACTTCTCGGGAGGCACTGAAGCTTTCTTT. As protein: CASSTYRDFSGGTEAFF.

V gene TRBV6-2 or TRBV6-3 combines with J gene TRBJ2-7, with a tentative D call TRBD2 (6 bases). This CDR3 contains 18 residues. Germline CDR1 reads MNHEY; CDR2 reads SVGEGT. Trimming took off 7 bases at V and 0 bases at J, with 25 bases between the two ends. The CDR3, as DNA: TGTGCCAGCACCAACCTGCTCGGGTGGGACTGGAGCTCCTACGAGCAGTACTTC. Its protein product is CASTNLLGWDWSSYEQYF.

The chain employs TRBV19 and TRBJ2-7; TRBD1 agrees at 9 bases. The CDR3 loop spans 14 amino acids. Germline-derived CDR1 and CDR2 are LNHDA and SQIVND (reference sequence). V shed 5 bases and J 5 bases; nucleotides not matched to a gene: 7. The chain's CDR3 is CASSRTGENNEQYF. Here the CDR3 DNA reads TGTGCCAGTAGTCGGACAGGGGAAAATAACGAGCAGTACTTC. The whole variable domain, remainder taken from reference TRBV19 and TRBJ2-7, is DGGITQSPKYLFRKEGQNVTLSCEQNLNHDAMYWYRQDPGQGLRLIYYSQIVNDFQKGDIAEGYSVSREKKESFPLTVTSAQKNPTAFYLCASSRTGENNEQYFGPGTRLTVT.

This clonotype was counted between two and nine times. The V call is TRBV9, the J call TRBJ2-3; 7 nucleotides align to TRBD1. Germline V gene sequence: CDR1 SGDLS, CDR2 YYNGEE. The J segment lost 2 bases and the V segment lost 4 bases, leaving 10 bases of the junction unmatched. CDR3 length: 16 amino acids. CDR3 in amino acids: CASSPRTGSITDTQYF. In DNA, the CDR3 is TGTGCCAGCAGCCCGCGGACAGGATCTATCACAGATACGCAGTATTTT.

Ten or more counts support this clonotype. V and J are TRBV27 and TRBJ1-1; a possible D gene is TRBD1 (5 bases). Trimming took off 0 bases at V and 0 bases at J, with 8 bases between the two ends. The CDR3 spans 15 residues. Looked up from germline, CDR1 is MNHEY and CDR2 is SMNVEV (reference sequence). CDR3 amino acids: CASSLSDTMNTEAFF. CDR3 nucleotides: TGTGCCAGCAGTTTATCGGACACTATGAACACTGAAGCTTTCTTT.

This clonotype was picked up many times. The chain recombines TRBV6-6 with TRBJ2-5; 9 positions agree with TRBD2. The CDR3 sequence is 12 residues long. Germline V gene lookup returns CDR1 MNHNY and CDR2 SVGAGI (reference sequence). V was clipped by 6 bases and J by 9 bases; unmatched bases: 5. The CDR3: CASSPQRGAQYF. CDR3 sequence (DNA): TGTGCCAGCAGCCCGCAGCGGGGGGCCCAGTACTTC.

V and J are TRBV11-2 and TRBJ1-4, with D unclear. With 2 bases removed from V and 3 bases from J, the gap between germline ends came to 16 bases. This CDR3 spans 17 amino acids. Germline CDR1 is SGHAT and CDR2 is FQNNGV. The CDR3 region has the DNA TGTGCCAGCAGCTTATTCCAGGCTGAACGTTCTAATGAAAAACTGTTTTTT. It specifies CASSLFQAERSNEKLFF.